This T cell receptor beta chain was documented in a study of cytomegalovirus exposure and HLA in healthy donors. Across the whole study: Both the roughly 120 validation repertoires and the roughly 620 first-cohort repertoires used the same platform, as reported by a later analysis.

The data were produced by immunoSEQ multiplex PCR, yet TCRdb's version contains in-frame clones alone and is incomplete. Among 150,000 to 200,000 clones listed, 85% were seen once. Of note for this clone: Antigen specificity is unknown.

Study-level findings and limits: In vitro assays verified that a few CMV-associated chains recognized CMV antigens specifically. For cytomegalovirus status, the classifier reportedly gave diagnoses with high specificity and sensitivity. Many donors carried some public TCRs, although rarity characterized most TCR sequences.

This TCR derives from a man between 18 and 35 years old in good health and CMV-seropositive. Sequencing was performed on PBMCs.

CDR3 region: CASSVGADTQYF. The CDR3 DNA reads TGTGCCAGCAGCGTAGGCGCAGATACGCAGTATTTT. The rearrangement links TRBV7-9 to TRBJ2-3; D gene unclear. The germline V gene encodes CDR1 SEHNR and CDR2 FQNEAQ (reference sequence). Trimming cost V 5 bases and J 4 bases, with 7 bases left between them. The CDR3 extends over 12 amino acids. Full variable domain (outside the CDR3, taken from reference TRBV7-9 and TRBJ2-3): DTGVSQNPRHKITKRGQNVTFRCDPISEHNRLYWYRQTLGQGPEFLTYFQNEAQLEKSRLLSDRFSAERPKGSFSTLEIQRTEQGDSAMYLCASSVGADTQYFGPGTRLTVL.